This T cell receptor beta chain was recorded in a study of neoadjuvant anti-PD-1 for oral cavity cancer. For the study at large: Around day 43, patients without progression received a fourth nivolumab dose before surgery.

Patients were newly diagnosed with stage II-IVA oral cavity squamous cell carcinoma without prior systemic or radiation treatment. Cohort: HPV-negative, locally advanced oral cavity squamous cell carcinoma patients. Survey sequencing of tumors mostly used approximately 5.2 ug DNA, two replicates. Sequencing used immunoSEQ multiplex PCR; TCRdb keeps in-frame clones, though not all of them. The table lists roughly 10,000 clones, more than 45% of them singletons, with roughly 29% in the top ten. V shed 8 bases and J shed 3 bases, with 14 bases lying between them. Germline CDR1 is LNHNV and CDR2 is YYDKDF (reference sequence). CDR3 length: 13 residues.

Sequences were derived from tumor tissue, sampled before nivolumab (anti-PD-1) treatment. This chain joins TRBV15 and TRBJ2-7, with D perhaps given as TRBD1 or TRBD2 (5 bases each). The TCR comes from a person between 35 and 79 years old with oral cavity squamous cell carcinoma. The CDR3 protein is CATAPGRIYEQYF. The CDR3 nucleotides are TGTGCCACCGCCCCGGGACGGATCTACGAGCAGTACTTC.